The entry that follows covers one T cell receptor (beta chain) sequence. Its antigen is still unknown. These data belong to a study of regulatory T cells in long-lasting Graves disease. The authors built TCR beta libraries using iRepertoire HTBI primers and Arm-PCR of CDR3 regions. A single record per CDR3 protein comes from TCRdb applying MiXCR to the multiplex PCR reads. The profile shows under 500,000 distinct CDR3 sequences, roughly 20% of them singletons. As for time point: persistent/refractory GD, antithyroid drugs over 5 years with positive TRAb. Construction of the TCR library relied on RNA isolated from PBMCs. Points from the study as a whole: Persistent disease samples used TRBV28, TRBJ1-2 and TRBJ2-5 preferentially. Compared with new cases, persistent Graves' patients showed reduced TCR diversity. Investigators studied peripheral blood only, not thyroid tissue. Small sample size may have lowered accuracy.

The ends lost 1 base at V and 4 bases at J; junction bases unmatched: 7. CDR1 and CDR2 from the germline V gene are SGHTA and FQGNSA. The CDR3 runs to 16 residues. The chain is built from TRBV7-2 and TRBJ2-5; 9 nucleotides line up with TRBD1. The sample in question was peripheral blood mononuclear cells (PBMCs), obtained when the disease was refractory, from a patient treated with antithyroid drugs. This receptor was taken from a female donor with Graves disease. For the CDR3, the DNA is TGTGCCAGCAGCTTAGGCAACCGGGACAGGGCAGAGACCCAGTACTTC. Its protein is CASSLGNRDRAETQYF. The entire variable domain, with the rest obtained from reference TRBV7-2 and TRBJ2-5, is as follows: GAGVSQSPSNKVTEKGKDVELRCDPISGHTALYWYRQSLGQGLEFLIYFQGNSAPDKSGLPSDRFSAERTGGSVSTLTIQRTQQEDSAVYLCASSLGNRDRAETQYFGPGTRLLVL.